These 27 T cell receptor beta chains were all obtained from the same sample, sequenced in a study of blood T cell repertoires in COVID-19. The assay was immunoSEQ multiplex PCR, and TCRdb's table has in-frame clones only and misses some. Of around 200,000 clones in the sample, around 86% were seen once. Input material: PBMCs or T cells enriched from blood (not recorded which). The receptors derive from a woman aged 40 to 50 with acute COVID-19.

The chain joins TRBV7-3 to TRBJ2-2; 7 positions agree with TRBD2. The V and J ends lost 7 bases and 4 bases, in that order; junction bases with no gene match: 9. This CDR3 spans 15 amino acids. CDR1 is SGHTA, CDR2 FQGTGA, per germline. The CDR3, as DNA: TGTGCCAGCACGAAATCGGGGGGATCCACCGGGGAGCTGTTTTTT. This translates into CASTKSGGSTGELFF.

The rearrangement links TRBV5-6 to TRBJ2-7; 8 positions match TRBD2. Trimming at V came to 4 bases and at J to 0 bases, leaving 6 bases not matched to a gene. The CDR3 spans 15 residues. Germline lookup yields CDR1 SGHDT and CDR2 YYEEEE. CDR3 residues: CASSGERGPSYEQYF. The CDR3 DNA follows: TGTGCCAGCAGCGGGGAGCGGGGGCCCTCCTACGAGCAGTACTTC.

The chain joins TRBV7-9 to TRBJ1-6; D remains ambiguous. Germline V gene lookup returns CDR1 SEHNR and CDR2 FQNEAQ (reference sequence). The CDR3 contains 12 residues. The ends were cut back, 3 bases at V and 14 bases at J, with 11 bases in the middle. CDR3 bases: TGTGCCAGCAGCTTGATAGGGAGCGCCCTCCACTTT. This translates into CASSLIGSALHF.

The rearrangement uses TRBV7-6 and TRBJ2-3; maybe TRBD2 (5 bases). The CDR3 contains 13 residues. V was clipped by 5 bases and J by 6 bases, with 12 bases between them. Germline CDR1 is SGHVS and CDR2 is FNYEAQ. CDR3 protein: CASSPTRMDTQYF. The CDR3 coding sequence is TGTGCCAGCAGCCCCACTAGAATGGATACGCAGTATTTT.

The chain uses TRBV9 and TRBJ1-1; D is perhaps TRBD1 (6 bases). With 4 bases removed from V and 4 bases from J, the gap between germline ends came to 14 bases. Per the germline V gene, CDR1 is SGDLS and CDR2 is YYNGEE. The CDR3 extends over 14 amino acids. CDR3 protein: CASSPTLRGTEAFF. The CDR3 DNA reads TGTGCCAGCAGCCCGACCCTCAGGGGCACTGAAGCTTTCTTT.

The CDR3 DNA is TGTGCCAGCAGTGAAGCCCTCAGCTCTGGGGCCAACGTCCTGACTTTC. Protein product: CASSEALSSGANVLTF. The chain is built from TRBV6-1 and TRBJ2-6; no reliable D call. Germline V gives CDR1 MNHNS, CDR2 SASEGT. The CDR3 length is 16 residues. V shed 0 bases and J shed 0 bases, with 6 bases lying between them.

The V call is TRBV5-6, the J call TRBJ1-4; 7 nucleotides match TRBD1. J lost 4 bases, V lost 4 bases, and 10 bases had no gene match. The CDR3 is made up of 16 amino acids. From germline, CDR1 is SGHDT and CDR2 YYEEEE. This CDR3 is CASSPQGQAHNEKLFF. Here the CDR3 DNA reads TGTGCCAGCAGCCCGCAAGGACAGGCTCATAATGAAAAACTGTTTTTT.

The J gene is TRBJ2-7, the V gene TRBV5-5; D is possibly TRBD1 (5 bases). The length of the CDR3 is 13 residues. Germline CDR1 SGHKS, CDR2 YYEKEE (reference sequence). V was cut by 0 bases and J by 7 bases, with 11 bases left in between. This chain's CDR3 is CASSLGDSREQYF. DNA of the CDR3: TGTGCCAGCAGCTTGGGAGACAGTCGGGAGCAGTACTTC.

This clone came up once. The gene calls are TRBV9 and TRBJ2-2; 7 bases line up with TRBD2. Germline loops: CDR1 SGDLS, CDR2 YYNGEE. The length of the CDR3 is 15 residues. Trimming at V came to 1 base and at J to 7 bases, leaving 7 bases not matched to a gene. Here the CDR3 reads CASSVLPPGGGELFF. CDR3 DNA sequence: TGTGCCAGCAGCGTACTACCCCCGGGGGGCGGGGAGCTGTTTTTT.

The chain recombines TRBV6-5 with TRBJ2-3, with 8 nucleotides matching TRBD2. In germline, CDR1 is MNHEY, CDR2 SVGAGI. The CDR3 has 15 residues. Trimming removed 7 bases from V and 2 bases from J; junction bases left unmatched: 8. This CDR3 is CASTEISGDTDTQYF. For the CDR3, the DNA is TGTGCCAGCACCGAAATTAGCGGGGACACAGATACGCAGTATTTT.

The chain recombines TRBV5-1 with TRBJ1-6, with D tentatively TRBD1 (5 bases). CDR3 size: 16 residues. Per the germline V gene, CDR1 is SGHRS and CDR2 is YFSETQ. Between the trimmed V and J ends, which lost 4 bases and 2 bases, there was a span of 13 bases. The CDR3 is CASSRGLDAYNSPLHF. The CDR3 coding sequence is TGCGCCAGCAGCAGGGGCTTGGACGCCTATAATTCACCCCTCCACTTT.

This chain connects TRBV24-1 to TRBJ1-1; no definite D call. The CDR3 sequence is 12 residues long. Per the germline V gene, CDR1 is KGHDR and CDR2 is SFDVKD. The ends were cut back, 5 bases at V and 6 bases at J, with 9 bases in the middle. CDR3 coding DNA: TGTGCCACCAGTGGAGAGGGCTCTGAAGCTTTCTTT. This translates into CATSGEGSEAFF.

The V call is TRBV19, the J call TRBJ2-1, with a weak D call TRBD1 (6 bases). V gave up 8 bases and J gave up 0 bases, with 14 bases separating them. CDR1 LNHDA and CDR2 SQIVND come from the germline V gene (reference sequence). The CDR3 is made up of 15 amino acids. CDR3 DNA: TGTGCCAGTGGGGCAGGGGTCCCCTCCTACAATGAGCAGTTCTTC. As protein: CASGAGVPSYNEQFF.

This sequence joins TRBV5-1 and TRBJ1-1; D is unresolved. Germline loops: CDR1 SGHRS, CDR2 YFSETQ. With 3 bases removed from V and 11 bases from J, the gap between germline ends came to 11 bases. CDR3 length: 11 residues. The CDR3 protein is CASSSNRGAFF. CDR3 sequence (DNA): TGCGCCAGCAGCTCCAACAGAGGGGCTTTCTTT.

This clone was seen many times. As DNA, the CDR3 is TGTGCCAGCAGCCCATCCGGTGACGAGCAGTACTTC. Protein: CASSPSGDEQYF. The chain links TRBV7-9 to TRBJ2-7; unclear D gene. The germline V and J ends were trimmed by 5 bases and 5 bases, with 10 bases remaining between them. The CDR3 length is 12 residues. The germline gives CDR1 SEHNR, CDR2 FQNEAQ (reference sequence).

The J gene is TRBJ2-2, the V gene TRBV4-2, with D possibly TRBD1 on 5 matching bases. This CDR3 is built from 16 residues. CDR1 and CDR2 (germline): LGHNA, YNFKEQ. V lost 1 base to trimming and J lost 0 bases, with 9 bases between them. CDR3 in amino acids: CASSQGAGTNTGELFF. CDR3 DNA: TGTGCCAGCAGCCAAGGAGCAGGGACGAACACCGGGGAGCTGTTTTTT.

V usage is TRBV7-9 and J usage is TRBJ2-6; a possible D gene is TRBD2 (5 bases). V was pared by 1 base and J by 2 bases, with 12 bases between. This CDR3 contains 17 residues. CDR1 is SEHNR and CDR2 is FQNEAQ in the germline V gene (reference sequence). CDR3 DNA: TGTGCCAGCAGCTTAGTCCGGGGTTTAACTGGGGCCAACGTCCTGACTTTC. Encoded protein: CASSLVRGLTGANVLTF.

This rearrangement joins TRBV2 to TRBJ1-2; 8 nucleotides match TRBD1. Germline V gene lookup returns CDR1 SNHLY and CDR2 FYNNEI. The CDR3 consists of 16 residues. V shed 10 bases and J 0 bases; nucleotides not matched to a gene: 13. Here the CDR3 reads CATQDRGPVANYGYTF. The CDR3 nucleotides are TGTGCCACCCAAGACAGGGGCCCTGTGGCTAACTATGGCTACACCTTC.

This clone was picked up one time. The CDR3 is CASSVILGPEAFF. CDR3 DNA sequence: TGTGCCAGCAGCGTAATACTAGGGCCTGAAGCTTTCTTT. The chain carries TRBV9 and TRBJ1-1, with unresolved D. V gave up 1 base and J gave up 6 bases, with 10 bases separating them. The CDR3 consists of 13 residues. Germline V gene lookup returns CDR1 SGDLS and CDR2 YYNGEE. The full variable domain, its missing parts supplied by reference TRBV9 and TRBJ1-1, is DSGVTQTPKHLITATGQRVTLRCSPRSGDLSVYWYQQSLDQGLQFLIQYYNGEERAKGNILERFSAQQFPDLHSELNLSSLELGDSALYFCASSVILGPEAFFGQGTRLTVV.

The chain carries TRBV3-1 (or the pseudogene TRBV3-2) and TRBJ1-1; D is undetermined. The CDR3 contains 12 residues. V lost 0 bases to trimming and J lost 13 bases, with 12 bases between them. The germline gives CDR1 LGHDT, CDR2 YNNKEL (reference sequence). The CDR3 sequence: CASSQDQRAVFF. CDR3 bases: TGTGCCAGCAGCCAAGATCAGAGGGCCGTTTTCTTT.

The V gene is TRBV11-1, the J gene TRBJ1-1, with D hard to call. The V gene's germline CDR1 is SGHAT and CDR2 FQDESV (reference sequence). The V end was cut by 2 bases, the J end by 8 bases, with 21 bases between. This CDR3 has 16 residues. CDR3 residues: CASSLLQPVYRPEAFF. CDR3 nucleotides: TGTGCCAGCAGCTTATTACAGCCTGTTTATCGTCCGGAAGCTTTCTTT.

The V call is TRBV10-3, the J call TRBJ2-7; D is possibly TRBD1 (6 bases). The germline V gene encodes CDR1 ENHRY and CDR2 SYGVKD. V was shortened by 4 bases and J by 5 bases, with 9 bases between the two germline ends. The CDR3 spans 12 residues. The CDR3 DNA follows: TGTGCCATCAGTGGGGGGCGGGACGAGCAGTACTTC. It translates to CAISGGRDEQYF.

CDR3 region: CASSTQDRFANTGELFF. The CDR3 bases are TGTGCCAGTAGTACCCAGGACAGATTCGCGAACACCGGGGAGCTGTTTTTT. This rearrangement joins TRBV19 to TRBJ2-2, with D perhaps TRBD1 (6 bases). The germline CDR1 and CDR2 sequences are LNHDA and SQIVND (reference sequence). V dropped 4 bases and J dropped 0 bases, with 15 bases sitting between them. The CDR3 covers 17 residues.

V is TRBV5-6 and J is TRBJ1-2; no clear D. The V end was cut by 1 base, the J end by 0 bases, with 4 bases between. CDR1 and CDR2 from the germline V gene are SGHDT and YYEEEE. The CDR3 contains 13 residues. The CDR3 DNA is TGTGCCAGCAGCTTGACAGCTAACTATGGCTACACCTTC. As protein: CASSLTANYGYTF.

The chain uses TRBV6-6 and TRBJ1-3, with 10 positions matching TRBD1. J was trimmed by 1 base and V by 5 bases; bases with no gene match: 17. Germline values: CDR1 MNHNY, CDR2 SVGAGI (reference sequence). This CDR3 comprises 20 residues. This CDR3 reads CASSLTPGQGMMSSGNTIYF. The CDR3 DNA is TGTGCCAGCAGTCTAACGCCGGGACAGGGGATGATGTCTTCTGGAAACACCATATATTTT.

This chain joins TRBV3-1 (or the pseudogene TRBV3-2) and TRBJ1-2; 7 bases match TRBD1. Trimming removed 3 bases from V and 4 bases from J; junction bases left unmatched: 11. The CDR3 contains 16 residues. Germline-derived CDR1 and CDR2 are LGHDT and YNNKEL (reference sequence). The chain's CDR3 is CASSQATGATVYGYTF. In nucleotides, the CDR3 is TGTGCCAGCAGCCAGGCCACAGGGGCAACCGTCTATGGCTACACCTTC.

This clone came up a few times. The DNA of the CDR3 is TGTGCCAGCAGTTTAATCCCAGGGAGGGACTACGAGCAGTACTTC. It yields the protein CASSLIPGRDYEQYF. The chain employs TRBV27 and TRBJ2-7; TRBD2 matches 7 bases. This CDR3 has 15 residues. In germline, CDR1 is MNHEY, CDR2 SMNVEV (reference sequence). V trimming: 2 bases; J trimming: 3 bases; junction bases outside the gene matches: 7.